These 18 T cell receptor beta chains were all obtained from the same sample, sequenced in a study of T cell responses to AZD1222 COVID-19 vaccine. Using immunoSEQ multiplex PCR, the repertoire was profiled, and TCRdb retains in-frame clones only, with some absent. The sample contains some 78,000 clones, around 82% of which appear only once. Source: peripheral blood, taken 28 days after the second AZD1222 dose. The receptors shown here come from an adult who received the AZD1222 COVID-19 vaccine.

This clone showed up just a few times. The chain links TRBV28 to TRBJ1-4; D is undetermined. The V end lost 6 bases, the J end lost 0 bases, and 11 bases lay between the germline ends. There are 15 residues in the CDR3. CDR1 and CDR2 (germline): MDHEN, SYDVKM. Written as DNA, the CDR3 is TGTGCCAGCAGCTCCGCGGGGTCAACTAATGAAAAACTGTTTTTT. Its protein is CASSSAGSTNEKLFF.

The rearrangement links TRBV11-3 to TRBJ2-5, with 8 positions matching TRBD2. V shed 1 base, J shed 7 bases, and the junction held 11 bases outside the gene matches. The CDR3 spans 16 residues. Germline CDR1 reads SGHNT; CDR2 reads YENEEA. The CDR3, as DNA: TGTGCCAGCAGCTTAGCCTGGCAGCGGGAGAACGGGACCCAGTACTTC. This sequence encodes CASSLAWQRENGTQYF.

This clone came up once. CDR3: CSVEGRMIQETQYF. CDR3 nucleotide sequence: TGCAGCGTTGAGGGCAGGATGATTCAAGAGACCCAGTACTTC. This chain uses TRBV29-1 with TRBJ2-5; D unclear. The CDR3 extends over 14 amino acids. Germline V gene lookup returns CDR1 SQVTM and CDR2 ANQGSEA. Trimming pared 3 bases from V and 2 bases from J, leaving 13 bases between.

The CDR3 loop reads CSVEDPGREEIIGEQFF. CDR3 coding DNA: TGCAGCGTTGAAGATCCCGGCAGGGAAGAAATAATCGGTGAGCAGTTCTTC. This chain connects TRBV29-1 to TRBJ2-1, with D perhaps TRBD1 (5 bases). This CDR3 is built from 17 residues. Deletions cut 0 bases from V and 9 bases from J, with 24 bases between. The germline gives CDR1 SQVTM, CDR2 ANQGSEA.

The chain carries TRBV7-2 and TRBJ2-1, with D unresolved. The germline V gene has CDR1 SGHTA and CDR2 FQGNSA. V was cut by 4 bases and J by 7 bases, with 5 bases left in between. The CDR3 is made up of 11 amino acids. The CDR3, as DNA: TGTGCCAGCAGCTCGCTAAATGAGCAGTTCTTC. Its translation: CASSSLNEQFF.

The chain has TRBV30 and TRBJ2-7; no clear D gene. V lost 4 bases and J 5 bases, leaving 9 bases between the germline ends. Germline CDR1 GTSNPN, CDR2 SVGIG (reference sequence). This CDR3 spans 11 amino acids. The CDR3 DNA is TGTGCCTGGAATCAACGGGACGAGCAGTACTTC. Translated, it gives CAWNQRDEQYF.

The chain combines TRBV19 with TRBJ2-5; 8 bases agree with TRBD1. This CDR3 region has 15 residues. Germline CDR1 LNHDA, CDR2 SQIVND (reference sequence). J gave up 5 bases and V 7 bases, and 12 bases lay outside the gene matches. The CDR3 DNA follows: TGTGCCAGTAAGAAAACCAGGGGGCAGGGGGAGACCCAGTACTTC. It yields the protein CASKKTRGQGETQYF.

The V and J genes are TRBV27 and TRBJ2-2, with TRBD1 matching over 7 bases. V lost 7 bases to trimming and J lost 4 bases; unmatched junction nucleotides: 27. The CDR3 has 21 amino acids. Germline CDR1 and CDR2: MNHEY and SMNVEV (reference sequence). The CDR3 bases are TGTGCCAGCACTTTGACTACATCAGTTCCCGCAGGGGGACGCATCACCGGGGAGCTGTTTTTT. Encoded protein: CASTLTTSVPAGGRITGELFF.

The chain links TRBV18 to TRBJ2-2, with D perhaps matching TRBD2 (5 bases). Germline V gene lookup returns CDR1 KGHSH and CDR2 LQKENI. The CDR3 runs 16 residues. Trimming took 0 bases from V and 6 from J, leaving 14 bases between them. The CDR3 region has the DNA TGTGCCAGCTCACCACCGCGGGTACCAGAACCCGGGGAGCTGTTTTTT. Protein product: CASSPPRVPEPGELFF.

This rearrangement joins TRBV28 to TRBJ2-7; either TRBD1 or TRBD2 may supply D (5 bases each). The length of the CDR3 is 13 residues. Germline CDR1 reads MDHEN; CDR2 reads SYDVKM. V was cut by 2 bases and J by 5 bases, with 10 bases left in between. CDR3 bases: TGTGCCAGCAGTTTAACCGGGACCCACGAGCAGTACTTC. Translating gives CASSLTGTHEQYF.

The chain recombines TRBV28 with TRBJ1-1; no clear D. Per the germline V gene, CDR1 is MDHEN and CDR2 is SYDVKM. Deletions cut 2 bases from V and 4 bases from J, with 5 bases between. The CDR3 spans 12 residues. The CDR3 nucleotides read TGTGCCAGCAGTTTAGCGGGCACTGAAGCTTTCTTT. Translation: CASSLAGTEAFF. The whole variable domain, remainder taken from reference TRBV28 and TRBJ1-1, is DVKVTQSSRYLVKRTGEKVFLECVQDMDHENMFWYRQDPGLGLRLIYFSYDVKMKEKGDIPEGYSVSREKKERFSLILESASTNQTSMYLCASSLAGTEAFFGQGTRLTVV.

The V and J genes are TRBV28 and TRBJ2-7, with TRBD2 matching over 10 bases. Per germline, CDR1 MDHEN and CDR2 SYDVKM. Trimming cost V 5 bases and J 4 bases; bases outside gene matches: 5. CDR3 length: 14 amino acids. The CDR3 DNA is TGTGCCAGCAGTCCGCGGACTAGCGGATACGAGCAGTACTTC. Protein: CASSPRTSGYEQYF. The full variable domain, with the rest looked up from reference TRBV28 and TRBJ2-7, is DVKVTQSSRYLVKRTGEKVFLECVQDMDHENMFWYRQDPGLGLRLIYFSYDVKMKEKGDIPEGYSVSREKKERFSLILESASTNQTSMYLCASSPRTSGYEQYFGPGTRLTVT.

This chain joins TRBV9 and TRBJ1-2, with a possible D match to TRBD1 (6 bases). The germline CDR1 and CDR2 sequences are SGDLS and YYNGEE. Trimming removed 2 bases at V and 4 bases at J, with 12 bases between. This CDR3 has 14 residues. The CDR3 here is CASSVDSHSYGYTF. The CDR3 DNA is TGTGCCAGCAGCGTGGACAGCCACTCCTATGGCTACACCTTC. Full variable domain (outside the CDR3, taken from reference TRBV9 and TRBJ1-2): DSGVTQTPKHLITATGQRVTLRCSPRSGDLSVYWYQQSLDQGLQFLIQYYNGEERAKGNILERFSAQQFPDLHSELNLSSLELGDSALYFCASSVDSHSYGYTFGSGTRLTVV.

This sequence joins TRBV19 and TRBJ2-5; D is possibly TRBD1 or TRBD2 (5 bases each). The CDR3 covers 16 residues. Trimming took off 2 bases at V and 4 bases at J, with 17 bases between the two ends. From germline, CDR1 is LNHDA and CDR2 SQIVND (reference sequence). The CDR3 coding sequence is TGTGCCAGTAGTATAAGTGGGACGGAGGACGTAGAGACCCAGTACTTC. Protein: CASSISGTEDVETQYF.

This chain joins TRBV7-9 and TRBJ2-3; 7 nucleotides line up with TRBD2. Germline CDR1 and CDR2: SEHNR and FQNEAQ (reference sequence). V lost 1 base, J lost 3 bases, and 7 bases stayed unmatched. This CDR3 is 16 amino acids long. Here the CDR3 DNA reads TGTGCCAGCAGCTTAGGGGGGAGGGCGGCGACAGATACGCAGTATTTT. Its translation: CASSLGGRAATDTQYF.

This chain uses TRBV19 with TRBJ1-2, with D possibly being TRBD1 (6 bases). V was cut by 6 bases and J by 2 bases, with 16 bases left in between. CDR3 length: 15 residues. Germline V gene data show CDR1 as LNHDA and CDR2 as SQIVND (reference sequence). The CDR3 DNA reads TGTGCCAGTAGAGTAGTTGCAGGGGAAAACTATGGCTACACCTTC. It translates to CASRVVAGENYGYTF.

The chain has TRBV28 and TRBJ2-5; D gene uncertain. This CDR3 is 16 amino acids long. Germline assignment: CDR1 MDHEN and CDR2 SYDVKM. V was trimmed by 2 bases and J by 2 bases, leaving 15 bases between them. As DNA, the CDR3 is TGTGCCAGCAGTTTACCCGGGCCAGCTAGGCAAGAGACCCAGTACTTC. This codes for CASSLPGPARQETQYF.

The chain recombines TRBV29-1 with TRBJ2-1; D remains ambiguous. Germline V CDR1 and CDR2: SQVTM, ANQGSEA. The CDR3 is 11 residues long. V shed 0 bases and J shed 10 bases, with 7 bases lying between them. The CDR3 protein is CSVEDHGEQFF. Written as DNA, the CDR3 is TGCAGCGTTGAAGATCACGGGGAGCAGTTCTTC.